The entry below describes one T cell receptor beta chain. Its antigen is currently not known. No base-level quality is on record; no much larger clone is a single base apart. The source of the sample is a study of T cell responses to AZD1222 COVID-19 vaccine (dated by TCRdb to 2020 to 2022). Regarding the research as a whole: AZD1222 recipients given second doses at about 4 weeks or at about 12 weeks were pooled, since spike-specific TCR depth and breadth were not found to differ between the two schedules. Trial participants were enrolled into age subgroups of 18-55, 56-69 and 70-plus years, which contained about 150, 27 and 61 TCR-sequenced participants, respectively. A total of about 240 trial participants underwent TCR sequencing, of whom some 210 received two doses of AZD1222 and approximately 25 received two doses of the MenACWY control vaccine.

The CDR1 and CDR2 encoded by the germline V gene are MDHEN and SYDVKM. The junction carries 12 bases between V and J, which are trimmed by 5 bases and 1 base respectively. The CDR3 numbers 15 residues from cysteine through phenylalanine. Only the CDR3 DNA is retained, 45 bases long and in frame from the first base. Sample time point, as interpreted from the label and publication: baseline before first vaccination. The vaccinee samples were drawn from two UK trials, COV001 and COV002, one of which was a single-blind randomized controlled phase 2/3 trial testing AZD1222 (ChAdOx1 nCoV-19) in healthy adults. Trial participant PBMC samples were collected at day 0 and day 28 after the second dose for TCRbeta chain sequencing. The investigation overall reported the following: Because no day 14 peak-response samples were available, the repertoires could be characterized only after the peak T cell response. Vaccine-associated CD4 TCRs spanned the whole spike protein, with dominant responses in regions 160-218 and 743-854. The 56-69-year group was small, and its depth increase did not reach significance, likely because of low power. After two AZD1222 doses, both the breadth and the depth of spike-specific TCRs were significantly higher than at day 0 and than in MenACWY recipients. Conclusions about previously exposed vaccinees are limited because only five or six AZD1222 recipients were SARS-CoV-2 seropositive at baseline. Participants were mostly white British, with more females than males. The authors suggested clonal diversity may have been underestimated. Nearly half of unique spike-specific TCRs reportedly recognized epitopes outside regions mutated in the B.1.351 and B.1.1.7 variants.

The CDR3 regions of human TCRbeta chains were analyzed by immunosequencing. In the original analysis: TCRs in the repertoires were compared against a reference library of SARS-CoV-2-specific TCRs that had been generated with the MIRA antigen-specificity platform. Breadth meant the fraction of unique TCRs that were SARS-CoV-2-associated, whereas depth meant the fraction of total T cells that were SARS-CoV-2-associated. Using the MIRA data, each spike-specific TCR was mapped to the spike region that the TCR reacts to and placed in a CD4 or CD8 class. Log10-transformed breadth and depth values were compared by one-way ANOVA with Sidak's multiple comparisons tests. In its TCRdb copy, this immuneACCESS table keeps in-frame sequences only and misses some clones. Where compared with another copy, unresolved V genes explain less than half of these, and the others have no known cause. For V, J and clone size, that table is used; D and trimming come from the DNA. This sample has over 120,000 clones in its table, and just over 90% of those were observed once. The top ten clonotypes cover over 7.5% of the sample.

The specimen comprised peripheral blood, sampled on day 0 of AZD1222 vaccination. The TCR comes from an adult in good health. The chain couples TRBV28 to TRBJ2-4, with TRBD2 perhaps the D gene, on 6 matching bases. The nucleotide sequence is TGTGCCAGCAGTGAGTCGGGGGTCGCCAAAAACATTCAGTACTTC. It encodes CASSESGVAKNIQYF.